The 12 T cell receptor beta chains reported below all come from one sample, sequenced in a study of T cells in Graves' hyperthyroidism and ophthalmopathy. RNA transcripts provided the source from which TCR beta CDR3 regions were amplified. The TCR CDR3 first-round RT-PCR relied on the HTBI primer set. TCRdb independently ran MiXCR on the multiplex PCR reads; one entry per CDR3 protein. The sample carries about 560,000 distinct CDR3 sequences, roughly 50% recorded once. The specimen sequenced was peripheral blood or thyroid tissue (not recorded which). The receptors come from a woman aged 18-29 years with Graves' hyperthyroidism.

This clonotype was recorded many times. This chain links TRBV7-9 with TRBJ1-1; tentatively, D is TRBD1 (5 bases). CDR1 is SEHNR, CDR2 FQNEAQ, per germline (reference sequence). Deletions cut 0 bases from V and 3 bases from J, with 11 bases between. The CDR3 consists of 15 residues. CDR3 sequence reads: CASSLARLGDTEAFF. The CDR3 nucleotides are TGTGCCAGCAGCTTAGCGCGACTGGGGGACACTGAAGCTTTCTTT.

The chain couples TRBV12-3 or TRBV12-4 to TRBJ1-2; weak D call: TRBD1 (6 bases). The CDR3 runs 14 residues. Trimming shortened V by 3 bases and J by 4 bases, and 12 bases separated the two germline ends. CDR3 sequence: CASSFRRQVYGYTF. The CDR3 DNA reads as TGTGCCAGCAGTTTCCGCCGACAGGTCTATGGCTACACCTTC.

Comments on this clonotype: One end of the junction does not line up with germline, which may come from a read error. The V and J genes are TRBV29-1 and TRBJ2-2; tentative D call: TRBD2 (5 bases). The germline CDR1 and CDR2 sequences are SQVTM and ANQGSEA. The CDR3 has 14 amino acids. The CDR3 loop reads CSVEGGAAGNEQFF. In nucleotides, the CDR3 is TGCAGCGTTGAAGGGGGAGCGGCTGGCAATGAGCAGTTTTTT.

V gene TRBV7-2 combines with J gene TRBJ1-1; D unresolved. The CDR3 spans 14 residues. Germline assignment: CDR1 SGHTA and CDR2 FQGNSA. V lost 3 bases, J lost 6 bases, and 14 bases lay in between. The CDR3 bases are TGTGCCAGCAGCTTCGTCTGGGTGAGCCCTGAAGCTTTCTTT. This encodes CASSFVWVSPEAFF.

This clonotype was picked up a small number of times. The chain recombines TRBV2 with TRBJ1-6, with D maybe TRBD1 (6 bases). Trimming took off 3 bases at V and 10 bases at J, with 13 bases between the two ends. The CDR3 runs 14 residues. Per the germline V gene, CDR1 is SNHLY and CDR2 is FYNNEI. The CDR3 loop reads CASSEAGARSPLHF. The CDR3 DNA reads as TGTGCCAGCAGTGAGGCGGGGGCTAGGTCACCCCTCCACTTT.

This clonotype turned up a few times. The V and J genes are TRBV2 and TRBJ1-2, with a tentative D call TRBD1 (5 bases). Germline lookup yields CDR1 SNHLY and CDR2 FYNNEI. The CDR3 totals 16 residues. Trimming took 6 bases from V and 3 from J, leaving 20 bases between them. CDR3 amino acids: CASSSRNTLGDYGYTF. Here the CDR3 DNA reads TGTGCCAGCAGCTCGCGTAACACCCTAGGGGACTATGGCTACACCTTC. The full variable domain, rest sourced from reference TRBV2 and TRBJ1-2, is EPEVTQTPSHQVTQMGQEVILRCVPISNHLYFYWYRQILGQKVEFLVSFYNNEISEKSEIFDDQFSVERPDGSNFTLKIRSTKLEDSAMYFCASSSRNTLGDYGYTFGSGTRLTVV.

Turning to this clonotype: The final CDR3 position lacks the conserved phenylalanine or tryptophan, pointing to a likely read error. The chain carries TRBV5-4 and TRBJ1-1; 8 bases are shared with TRBD1. V shed 4 bases, J shed 4 bases, and the junction held 9 bases outside the gene matches. CDR3 length equals 15 residues. Germline CDR1 SGHNT, CDR2 YYREEE (reference sequence). The CDR3 coding sequence is TGTGCCAGCAGCCACAGGGGGTCGATGAGCACTGAAGCTTTCTCT. Its translation is CASSHRGSMSTEAFS.

The V call is TRBV7-9, the J call TRBJ2-7; weak D call: TRBD2 (6 bases). The CDR3 sequence is 11 residues long. The germline gives CDR1 SEHNR, CDR2 FQNEAQ (reference sequence). CDR3 nucleotides: TGTGAGAGTCGGGAGAAGAATGAGCAGTACTTC. Its translation: CESREKNEQYF.

V gene TRBV29-1 combines with J gene TRBJ2-3; weak D call: TRBD2 (6 bases). CDR3 size: 13 residues. The V gene lost 2 bases and the J gene lost 3 bases, with 9 bases spanning the gap. Germline lookup yields CDR1 SQVTM and CDR2 ANQGSEA. The CDR3 nucleotides are TGCAGCGTTGAATGGGGGAGGACAGATACGCAGTATTTT. Its protein product is CSVEWGRTDTQYF.

The rearrangement uses TRBV29-1 and TRBJ1-2; no firm D call. The CDR3 is 13 residues long. The germline CDR1 and CDR2 sequences are SQVTM and ANQGSEA. Trimming cost V 6 bases and J 2 bases, with 13 bases left between them. The CDR3 sequence: CSVLDTSNYGYTF. CDR3 nucleotide sequence: TGCAGCGTCTTAGACACCTCCAACTATGGCTACACCTTC. Full variable domain (missing parts from reference TRBV29-1 and TRBJ1-2): SAVISQKPSRDICQRGTSLTIQCQVDSQVTMMFWYRQQPGQSLTLIATANQGSEATYESGFVIDKFPISRPNLTFSTLTVSNMSPEDSSIYLCSVLDTSNYGYTFGSGTRLTVV.

This clonotype was picked up a small number of times. The V gene is TRBV7-7, the J gene TRBJ1-4; D is possibly TRBD1 (5 bases). This CDR3 has 14 amino acids. CDR1 is SSHAT, CDR2 FNYEAQ, per germline (reference sequence). Trimming removed 5 bases at V and 3 bases at J, with 10 bases between. The CDR3 loop is CASSTRQPNEKLFF. The CDR3 coding sequence is TGTGCCAGCAGCACCAGACAGCCTAATGAAAAACTGTTTTTT. Looking up the rest from reference TRBV7-7 and TRBJ1-4 gives the full variable domain: GAGVSQSPRYKVTKRGQDVTLRCDPISSHATLYWYQQALGQGPEFLTYFNYEAQPDKSGLPSDRFSAERPEGSISTLTIQRTEQRDSAMYRCASSTRQPNEKLFFGSGTQLSVL.

The V and J genes are TRBV7-2 and TRBJ2-7; D remains unclear. CDR1 and CDR2 from the germline V gene are SGHTA and FQGNSA. CDR3 length equals 13 residues. Trimming took off 6 bases at V and 3 bases at J, with 12 bases between the two ends. In DNA form, the CDR3 reads TGTGCCAGCAGTTCGACAAGCGTCTACGAGCAGTACTTC. Amino acids: CASSSTSVYEQYF.